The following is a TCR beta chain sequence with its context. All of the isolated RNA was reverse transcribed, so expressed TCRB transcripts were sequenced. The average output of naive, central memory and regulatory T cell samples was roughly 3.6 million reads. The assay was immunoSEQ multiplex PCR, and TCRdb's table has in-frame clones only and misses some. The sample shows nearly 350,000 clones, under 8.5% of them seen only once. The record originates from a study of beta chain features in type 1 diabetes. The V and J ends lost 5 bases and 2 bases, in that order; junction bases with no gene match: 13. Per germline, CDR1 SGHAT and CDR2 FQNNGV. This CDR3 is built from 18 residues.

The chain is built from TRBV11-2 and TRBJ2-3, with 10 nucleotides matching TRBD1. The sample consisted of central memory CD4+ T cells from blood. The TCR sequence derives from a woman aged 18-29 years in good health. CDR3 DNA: TGTGCCAGCAGCGCCCGGGACAGGGGTCGAGGGCTCACAGATACGCAGTATTTT. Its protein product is CASSARDRGRGLTDTQYF.